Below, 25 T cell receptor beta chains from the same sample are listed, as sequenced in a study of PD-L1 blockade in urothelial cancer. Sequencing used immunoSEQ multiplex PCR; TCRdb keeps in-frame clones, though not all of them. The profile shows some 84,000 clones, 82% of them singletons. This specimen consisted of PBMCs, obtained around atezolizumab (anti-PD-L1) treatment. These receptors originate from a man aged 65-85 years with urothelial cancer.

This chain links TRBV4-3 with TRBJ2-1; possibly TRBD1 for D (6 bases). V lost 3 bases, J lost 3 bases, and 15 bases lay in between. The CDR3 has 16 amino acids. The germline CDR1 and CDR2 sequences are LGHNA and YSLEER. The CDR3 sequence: CASSQDTGKGYNEQFF. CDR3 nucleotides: TGCGCCAGCAGCCAGGATACAGGGAAAGGCTACAATGAGCAGTTCTTC.

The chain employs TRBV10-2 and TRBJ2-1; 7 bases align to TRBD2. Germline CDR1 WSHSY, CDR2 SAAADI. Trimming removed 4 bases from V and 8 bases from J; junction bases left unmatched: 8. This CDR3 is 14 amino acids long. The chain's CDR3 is CASSVGGTRDEQFF. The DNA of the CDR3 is TGCGCCAGCAGTGTGGGGGGGACTCGGGATGAGCAGTTCTTC.

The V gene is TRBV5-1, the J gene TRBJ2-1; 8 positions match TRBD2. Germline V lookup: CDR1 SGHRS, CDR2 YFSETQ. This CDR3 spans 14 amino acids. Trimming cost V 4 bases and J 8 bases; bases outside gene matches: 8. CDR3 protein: CASSLLGAGDEQFF. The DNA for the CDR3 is TGCGCCAGCAGCCTTCTAGGAGCGGGAGATGAGCAGTTCTTC.

This chain's CDR3 is CSGQLRDEQFF. The CDR3 DNA follows: TGCAGCGGTCAACTTCGGGATGAGCAGTTCTTC. The V call is TRBV29-1, the J call TRBJ2-1; D is ambiguous. The V end lost 7 bases, the J end lost 8 bases, and 12 bases lay between the germline ends. Germline CDR1 SQVTM, CDR2 ANQGSEA. This CDR3 contains 11 residues.

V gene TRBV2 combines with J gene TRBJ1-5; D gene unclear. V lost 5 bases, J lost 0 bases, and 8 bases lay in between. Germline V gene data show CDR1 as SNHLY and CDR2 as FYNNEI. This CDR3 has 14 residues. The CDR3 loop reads CASSRGDSNQPQHF. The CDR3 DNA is TGTGCCAGCAGTCGGGGAGATAGCAATCAGCCCCAGCATTTT. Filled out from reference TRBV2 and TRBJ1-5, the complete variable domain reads EPEVTQTPSHQVTQMGQEVILRCVPISNHLYFYWYRQILGQKVEFLVSFYNNEISEKSEIFDDQFSVERPDGSNFTLKIRSTKLEDSAMYFCASSRGDSNQPQHFGDGTRLSIL.

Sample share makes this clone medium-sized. Here the CDR3 reads CASSLGAGYGYTF. Here the CDR3 DNA reads TGTGCCAGCAGCTTAGGCGCGGGGTATGGCTACACCTTC. This chain connects TRBV7-9 to TRBJ1-2, with D uncertain. Germline V gene lookup returns CDR1 SEHNR and CDR2 FQNEAQ (reference sequence). The length of the CDR3 is 13 residues. Trimming took off 1 base at V and 5 bases at J, with 8 bases between the two ends.

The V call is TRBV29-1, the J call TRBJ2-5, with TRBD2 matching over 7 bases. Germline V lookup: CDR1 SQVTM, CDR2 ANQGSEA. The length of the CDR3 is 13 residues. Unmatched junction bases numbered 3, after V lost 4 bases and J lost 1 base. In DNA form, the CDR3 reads TGCAGCGTTGCCCCGGGGGGCCAAGAGACCCAGTACTTC. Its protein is CSVAPGGQETQYF.

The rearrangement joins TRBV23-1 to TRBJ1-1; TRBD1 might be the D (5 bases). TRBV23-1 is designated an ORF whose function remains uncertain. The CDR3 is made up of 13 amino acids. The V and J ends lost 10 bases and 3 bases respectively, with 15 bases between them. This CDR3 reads CAMTRWGHTEAFF. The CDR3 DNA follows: TGCGCCATGACCCGTTGGGGCCACACTGAAGCTTTCTTT.

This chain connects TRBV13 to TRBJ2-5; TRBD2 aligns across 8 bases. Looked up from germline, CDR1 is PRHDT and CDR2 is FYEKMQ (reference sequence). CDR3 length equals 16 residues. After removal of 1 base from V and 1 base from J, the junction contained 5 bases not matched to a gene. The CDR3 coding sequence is TGTGCCAGCAGCTTAGCCCTAGCGGGCCCCCAAGAGACCCAGTACTTC. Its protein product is CASSLALAGPQETQYF.

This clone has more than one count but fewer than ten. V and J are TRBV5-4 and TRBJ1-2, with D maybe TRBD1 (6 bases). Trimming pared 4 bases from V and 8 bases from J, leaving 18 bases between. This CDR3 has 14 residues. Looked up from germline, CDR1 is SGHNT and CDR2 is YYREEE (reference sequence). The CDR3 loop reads CASSDFRGLRGYTF. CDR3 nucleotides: TGTGCCAGCAGCGATTTCAGGGGTCTAAGGGGCTACACCTTC.

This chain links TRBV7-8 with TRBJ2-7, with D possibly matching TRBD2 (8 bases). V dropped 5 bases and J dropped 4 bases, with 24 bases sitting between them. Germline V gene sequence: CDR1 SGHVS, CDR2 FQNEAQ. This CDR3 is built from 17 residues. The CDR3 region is CASSQILGRDSMYEQYF. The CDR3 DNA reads TGTGCCAGCAGCCAGATCCTCGGGAGGGACAGTATGTACGAGCAGTACTTC.

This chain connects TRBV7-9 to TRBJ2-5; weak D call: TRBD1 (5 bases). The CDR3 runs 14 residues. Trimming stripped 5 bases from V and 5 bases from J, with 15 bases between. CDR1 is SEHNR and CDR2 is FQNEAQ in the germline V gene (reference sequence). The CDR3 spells CASSQDIGIETQYF. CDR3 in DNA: TGTGCCAGCAGCCAGGACATTGGGATTGAGACCCAGTACTTC.

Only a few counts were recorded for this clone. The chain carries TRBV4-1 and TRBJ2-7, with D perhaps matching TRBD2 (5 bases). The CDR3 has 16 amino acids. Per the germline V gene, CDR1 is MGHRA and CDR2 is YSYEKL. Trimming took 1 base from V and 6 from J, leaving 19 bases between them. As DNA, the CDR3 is TGCGCCAGCAGCCAAGGGGTCGAGGAGGAGGCGGTCGAGCAGTACTTC. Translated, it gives CASSQGVEEEAVEQYF.

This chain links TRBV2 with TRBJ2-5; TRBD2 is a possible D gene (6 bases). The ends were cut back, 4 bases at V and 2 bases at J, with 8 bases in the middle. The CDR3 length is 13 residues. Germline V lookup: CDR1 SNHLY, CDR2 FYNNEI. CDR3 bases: TGTGCCAGCAGTGGGGACTTTCAAGAGACCCAGTACTTC. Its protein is CASSGDFQETQYF. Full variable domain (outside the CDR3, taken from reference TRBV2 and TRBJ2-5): EPEVTQTPSHQVTQMGQEVILRCVPISNHLYFYWYRQILGQKVEFLVSFYNNEISEKSEIFDDQFSVERPDGSNFTLKIRSTKLEDSAMYFCASSGDFQETQYFGPGTRLLVL.

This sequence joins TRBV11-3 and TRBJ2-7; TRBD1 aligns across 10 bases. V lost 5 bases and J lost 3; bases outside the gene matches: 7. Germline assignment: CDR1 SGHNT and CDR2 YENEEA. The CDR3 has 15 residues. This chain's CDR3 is CASSRTGGWVYEQYF. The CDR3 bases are TGTGCCAGCAGCAGGACAGGGGGATGGGTCTACGAGCAGTACTTC.

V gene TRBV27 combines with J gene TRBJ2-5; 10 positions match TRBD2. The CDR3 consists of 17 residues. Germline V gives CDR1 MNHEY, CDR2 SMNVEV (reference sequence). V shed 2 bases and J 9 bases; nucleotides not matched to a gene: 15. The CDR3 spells CASSLRVGSGGWYPQYF. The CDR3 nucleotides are TGTGCCAGCAGTTTAAGAGTCGGTAGCGGGGGGTGGTATCCCCAGTACTTC.

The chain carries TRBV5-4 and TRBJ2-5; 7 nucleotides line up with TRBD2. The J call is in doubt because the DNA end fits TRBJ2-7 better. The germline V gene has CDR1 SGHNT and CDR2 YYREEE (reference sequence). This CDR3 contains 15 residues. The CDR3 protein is CASSLRAGKTYEQYF. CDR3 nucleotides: TGTGCCAGCAGCTTGCGAGCGGGGAAAACCTACGAGCAGTACTTC.

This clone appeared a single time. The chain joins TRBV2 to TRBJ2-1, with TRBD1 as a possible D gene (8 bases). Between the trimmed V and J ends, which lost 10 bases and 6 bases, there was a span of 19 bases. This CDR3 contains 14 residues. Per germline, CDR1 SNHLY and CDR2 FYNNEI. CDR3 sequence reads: CATGSTGEGNEQFF. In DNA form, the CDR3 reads TGTGCCACCGGATCGACAGGGGAGGGCAATGAGCAGTTCTTC.

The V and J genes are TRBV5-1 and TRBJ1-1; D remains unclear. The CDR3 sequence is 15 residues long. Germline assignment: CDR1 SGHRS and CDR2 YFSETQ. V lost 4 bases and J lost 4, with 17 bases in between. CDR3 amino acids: CASSPSWGGSTEAFF. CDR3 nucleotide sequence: TGCGCCAGCAGCCCCTCGTGGGGAGGGAGCACTGAAGCTTTCTTT.

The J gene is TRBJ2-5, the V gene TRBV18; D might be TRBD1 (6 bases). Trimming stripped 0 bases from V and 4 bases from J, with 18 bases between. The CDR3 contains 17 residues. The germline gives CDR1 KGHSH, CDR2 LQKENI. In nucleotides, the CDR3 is TGTGCCAGCTCACCACCGTACCAGGGGATACCAGGAGAGACCCAGTACTTC. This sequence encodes CASSPPYQGIPGETQYF.

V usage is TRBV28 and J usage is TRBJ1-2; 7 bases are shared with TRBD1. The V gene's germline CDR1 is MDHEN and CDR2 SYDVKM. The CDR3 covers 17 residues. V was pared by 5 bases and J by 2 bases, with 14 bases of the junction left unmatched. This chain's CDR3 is CASSDPGTAGANYGYTF. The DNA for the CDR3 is TGTGCCAGCAGTGATCCCGGGACAGCCGGTGCAAACTATGGCTACACCTTC.

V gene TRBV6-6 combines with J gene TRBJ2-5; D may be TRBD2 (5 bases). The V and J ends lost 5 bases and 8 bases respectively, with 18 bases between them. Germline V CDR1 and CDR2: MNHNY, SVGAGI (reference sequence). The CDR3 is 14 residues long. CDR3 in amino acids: CASSPDWGEGTQYF. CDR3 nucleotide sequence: TGTGCCAGCAGTCCCGACTGGGGAGAGGGAACCCAGTACTTC.

The CDR3: CASSSQGAAGYTF. In DNA form, the CDR3 reads TGTGCCAGCAGCTCGCAGGGGGCGGCTGGCTACACCTTC. The rearrangement uses TRBV7-6 and TRBJ1-2; 8 positions agree with TRBD1. With 4 bases clipped from V and 7 bases from J, the junction kept 5 bases outside the gene matches. CDR3 length: 13 amino acids. Germline CDR1 and CDR2: SGHVS and FNYEAQ.

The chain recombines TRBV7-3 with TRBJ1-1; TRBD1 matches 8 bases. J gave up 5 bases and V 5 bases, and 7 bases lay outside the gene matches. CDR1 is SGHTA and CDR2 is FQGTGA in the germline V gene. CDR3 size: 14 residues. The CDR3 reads CASSPQGARTEAFF. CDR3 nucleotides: TGTGCCAGCAGCCCGCAGGGGGCGAGGACTGAAGCTTTCTTT. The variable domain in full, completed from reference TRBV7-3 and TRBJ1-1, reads GAGVSQTPSNKVTEKGKYVELRCDPISGHTALYWYRQSLGQGPEFLIYFQGTGAADDSGLPNDRFFAVRPEGSVSTLKIQRTERGDSAVYLCASSPQGARTEAFFGQGTRLTVV.

CDR3 bases: TGTGCCAGCAGTGAAGCGGGTCTAGATCCCTACAATGAGCAGTTCTTC. Translation: CASSEAGLDPYNEQFF. The chain recombines TRBV6-1 with TRBJ2-1, with no clear D. The CDR3 spans 16 residues. V shed 0 bases and J shed 2 bases, with 11 bases lying between them. CDR1 and CDR2 from the germline V gene are MNHNS and SASEGT.